The subject of this entry is one T cell receptor beta chain. Its antigen remains unknown. Trimming cost V 5 bases and J 9 bases; bases outside gene matches: 6. This CDR3 comprises 15 residues. Germline CDR1 and CDR2: LGHNA and YNFKEQ. The data stem from a study of cytomegalovirus exposure and HLA in healthy donors. Overall study results and limits: More clonal expansion characterized HLA-associated TCR beta chains than equally common others in a later analysis. The listing of 160 or so TCR beta chains classed them as cytomegalovirus-associated.

A multiplex PCR was run with 60 Vbeta primers and 13 Jbeta primers. Libraries were prepared by immunoSEQ multiplex PCR; TCRdb keeps only in-frame clonotypes and omits some of them. Of roughly 150,000 clones in the sample, about 81% were seen once. The material sequenced was PBMCs. The receptor was isolated from a girl between 10 and 17 years old in good health and CMV-seropositive. The rearrangement joins TRBV4-2 to TRBJ2-1; TRBD2 aligns across 14 bases. Here the CDR3 DNA reads TGTGCCAGCAGCGAACAGGGACTAGCGGGAGTTGAGCAGTTCTTC. Protein: CASSEQGLAGVEQFF.